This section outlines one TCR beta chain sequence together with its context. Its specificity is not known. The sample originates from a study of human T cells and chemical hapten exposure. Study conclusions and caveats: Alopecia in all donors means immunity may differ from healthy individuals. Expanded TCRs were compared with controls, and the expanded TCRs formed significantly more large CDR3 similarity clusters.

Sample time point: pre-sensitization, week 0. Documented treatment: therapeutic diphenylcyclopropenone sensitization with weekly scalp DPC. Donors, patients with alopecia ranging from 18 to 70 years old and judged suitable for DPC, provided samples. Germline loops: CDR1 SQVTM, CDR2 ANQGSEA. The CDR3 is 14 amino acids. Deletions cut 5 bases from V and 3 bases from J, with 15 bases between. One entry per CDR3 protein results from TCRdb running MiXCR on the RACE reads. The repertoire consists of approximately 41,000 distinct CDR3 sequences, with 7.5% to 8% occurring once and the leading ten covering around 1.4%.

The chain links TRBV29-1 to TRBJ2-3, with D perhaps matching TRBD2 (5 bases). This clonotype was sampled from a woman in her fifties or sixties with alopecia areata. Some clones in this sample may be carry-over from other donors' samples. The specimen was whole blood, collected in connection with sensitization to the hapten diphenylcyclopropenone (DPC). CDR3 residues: CSVYGLAGTDTQYF. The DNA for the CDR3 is TGCAGCGTTTACGGGCTAGCTGGGACAGATACGCAGTATTTT.